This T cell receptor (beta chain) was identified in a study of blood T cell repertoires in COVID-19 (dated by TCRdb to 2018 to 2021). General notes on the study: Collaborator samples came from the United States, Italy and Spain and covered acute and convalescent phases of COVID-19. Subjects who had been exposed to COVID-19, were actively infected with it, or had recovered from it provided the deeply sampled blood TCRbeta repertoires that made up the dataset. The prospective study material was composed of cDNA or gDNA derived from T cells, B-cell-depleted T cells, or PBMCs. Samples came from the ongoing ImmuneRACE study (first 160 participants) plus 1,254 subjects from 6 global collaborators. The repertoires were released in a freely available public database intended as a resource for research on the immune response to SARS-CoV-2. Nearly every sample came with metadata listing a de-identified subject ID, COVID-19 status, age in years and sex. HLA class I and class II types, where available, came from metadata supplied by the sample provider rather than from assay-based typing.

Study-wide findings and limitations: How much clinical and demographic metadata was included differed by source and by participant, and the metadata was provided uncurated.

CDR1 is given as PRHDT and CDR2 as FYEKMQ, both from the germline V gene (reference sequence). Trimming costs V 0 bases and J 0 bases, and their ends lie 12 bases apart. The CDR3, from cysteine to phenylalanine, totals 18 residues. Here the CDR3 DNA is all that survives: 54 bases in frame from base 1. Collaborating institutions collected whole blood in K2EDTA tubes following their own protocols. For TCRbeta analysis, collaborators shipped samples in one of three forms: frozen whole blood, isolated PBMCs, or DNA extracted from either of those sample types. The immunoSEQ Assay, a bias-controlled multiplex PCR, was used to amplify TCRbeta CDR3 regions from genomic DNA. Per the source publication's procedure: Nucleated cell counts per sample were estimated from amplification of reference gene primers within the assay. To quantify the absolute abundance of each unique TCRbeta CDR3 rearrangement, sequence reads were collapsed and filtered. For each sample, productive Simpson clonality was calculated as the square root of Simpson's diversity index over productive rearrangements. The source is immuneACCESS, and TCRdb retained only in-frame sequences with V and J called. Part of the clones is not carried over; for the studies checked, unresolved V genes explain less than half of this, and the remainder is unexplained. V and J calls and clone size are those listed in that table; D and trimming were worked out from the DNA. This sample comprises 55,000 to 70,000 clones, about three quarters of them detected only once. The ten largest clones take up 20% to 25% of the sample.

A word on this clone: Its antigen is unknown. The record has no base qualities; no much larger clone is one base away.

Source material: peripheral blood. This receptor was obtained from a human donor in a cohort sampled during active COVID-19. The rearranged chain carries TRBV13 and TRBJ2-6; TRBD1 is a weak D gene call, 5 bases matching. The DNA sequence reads TGTGCCAGCAGCTTAGGCCAGGGATTATCCTCTGGGGCCAACGTCCTGACTTTC. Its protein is CASSLGQGLSSGANVLTF.